Listed below are T cell receptor beta chains from one sample, sequenced in a study of blood T cell repertoires in COVID-19. Using immunoSEQ multiplex PCR, the repertoire was profiled, and TCRdb retains in-frame clones only, with some absent. The sample lists about 220,000 clones, 83% seen once, with roughly 4.8% in the top ten. The sequenced sample consisted of PBMCs or T cells enriched from blood (not recorded which). The source is a woman between 45 and 65 years old who had been exposed to COVID-19. The CDR3 runs from the conserved cysteine through the conserved F or W. Fields, in order: J gene, V gene, D gene, clone size, CDR3 DNA, CDR3 protein. D genes are given only for firm matches. For some rows the clone size is stated as once, few or many, or as a class when expanded; others skip it.

TRBJ1-1 | TRBV14 | NA | few | TGTGCCAGCAGCCAAGAATGGGGGGGAGGAGCTTTCTTT | CASSQEWGGGAFF
TRBJ1-2 | TRBV12-3/TRBV12-4 | NA | few | TGTGCCAGCAGTTTACAGAACTATGGCTACACCTTC | CASSLQNYGYTF
TRBJ2-3 | TRBV28 | TRBD2 | NA | TGTGCCAGCACCCCTAGCGGGGCCCCGGGAGATACGCAGTATTTT | CASTPSGAPGDTQYF
TRBJ2-3 | TRBV10-3 | TRBD2 | NA | TGTGCCACCTCCCCCCCACGGGGGGGTGAGAACACAGATACGCAGTATTTT | CATSPPRGGENTDTQYF
TRBJ2-7 | TRBV9 | TRBD1 | NA | TGTGCCAGCAGCGTAGCCGACAGGGGCTACGAGCAGTACTTC | CASSVADRGYEQYF
TRBJ1-2 | TRBV11-2 | NA | NA | TGTGCCAGCGGCACTAGAAAGAGGAAGATAGACTACACCTTC | CASGTRKRKIDYTF
TRBJ2-5 | TRBV4-2 | NA | NA | TGTGCCAGCAGCCAAGGTGTGAGTCTAGCCTCACGGGAAGAGACCCAGTACTTC | CASSQGVSLASREETQYF
TRBJ1-3 | TRBV4-3 | NA | once | TGCGCCAGCAGCCAAGATAGGAGCTCTGGAAACACCATATATTTT | CASSQDRSSGNTIYF
TRBJ2-2 | TRBV7-2 | TRBD2 | NA | TGTGCCAGCAGCTTAGGGCTAGCGGGGGGGGCCGACACCGGGGAGCTGTTTTTT | CASSLGLAGGADTGELFF
TRBJ1-2 | TRBV7-8 | TRBD1 | NA | TGTGCCAGCAGCCCAAGAAGACAGGGGGGTAACTATGGCTACACCTTC | CASSPRRQGGNYGYTF
TRBJ2-1 | TRBV28 | TRBD2 | few | TGTGCCAGCAGTACTCGCGGACTAGCGGGGGGGAATGAGCAGTTCTTC | CASSTRGLAGGNEQFF
TRBJ1-5 | TRBV2 | NA | NA | TGTGCCAGCAGTGAAGCGCTCGGAGGTAGGCGGGAGCCCCAGCATTTT | CASSEALGGRREPQHF
TRBJ2-7 | TRBV18 | NA | few | TGTGCCAGCTCACCGGGACTTTACGAGCAGTACTTC | CASSPGLYEQYF
TRBJ1-6 | TRBV5-4 | NA | NA | TGTGCCAGCAGCAGGGGGGCCGGGGGGAATGATTCACCCCTCCACTTT | CASSRGAGGNDSPLHF
TRBJ1-1 | TRBV14 | TRBD1 | NA | TGTGCCAGCAGCCAACCGACAGGGGGTCGTGAAGCTTTCTTT | CASSQPTGGREAFF
TRBJ1-5 | TRBV6-5 | TRBD1 | NA | TGTGCCAGCTCTGGGACAGGGGCAGATCAGCCCCAGCATTTT | CASSGTGADQPQHF
TRBJ1-5 | TRBV30 | TRBD1 | NA | TGTGCCTGGAGTGTCCAGGGGGGCAATCAGCCCCAGCATTTT | CAWSVQGGNQPQHF
TRBJ2-3 | TRBV15 | NA | NA | TGTGCCACCAGCTCGCGGGTGTCTACAGATACGCAGTATTTT | CATSSRVSTDTQYF
TRBJ1-1 | TRBV9 | NA | few | TGTGCCAGCAGCGTAGCCGTGAACACTGAAGCTTTCTTT | CASSVAVNTEAFF
TRBJ2-7 | TRBV25-1 | NA | NA | TGTGCCAGCGGGGGGTACGAGCAGTACTTC | CASGGYEQYF
TRBJ1-1 | TRBV7-2 | NA | NA | TGTGCCAGCAGCTTAGACAGCAGTTTGAACACTGAAGCTTTCTTT | CASSLDSSLNTEAFF
TRBJ2-1 | TRBV5-1 | NA | few | TGCGCCAGCAGCGAACCTGGGGGCGCGCAGGAGCAGTTCTTC | CASSEPGGAQEQFF
TRBJ1-1 | TRBV18 | NA | once | TGTGCCAGCTCACCCCTCGCGACGGGGTCGGCGTACACTGAAGCTTTCTTT | CASSPLATGSAYTEAFF
TRBJ2-1 | TRBV9 | NA | NA | TGTGCCAGCAGCGTAGCGGGTAGCTCCAATGAGCAGTTCTTC | CASSVAGSSNEQFF
TRBJ2-3 | TRBV30 | NA | NA | TGTGCCTGGAGAGTCGGTTCCTCCGCAGATACGCAGTATTTT | CAWRVGSSADTQYF
TRBJ2-1 | TRBV30 | TRBD2 | NA | TGTGCCTGGACAAGAGCGGGGGAGATCTACAATGAGCAGTTCTTC | CAWTRAGEIYNEQFF
TRBJ2-1 | TRBV29-1 | NA | NA | TGCAGCGTTGTTGGAGGGGGACTACGTCTTAATGAGCAGTTCTTC | CSVVGGGLRLNEQFF
TRBJ2-4 | TRBV15 | TRBD1 | NA | TGTGCCACCAGCCCTTTCGGACAGGGAGAGGACAAAAACATTCAGTACTTC | CATSPFGQGEDKNIQYF
TRBJ2-1 | TRBV5-1 | TRBD1 | NA | TGCGCCAGCAGCCTCGACAGGGCGTACTACAATGAGCAGTTCTTC | CASSLDRAYYNEQFF
TRBJ2-3 | TRBV6-5 | NA | NA | TGTGCCAGCAGTTACGGCGGTCATAGCACAGATACGCAGTATTTT | CASSYGGHSTDTQYF
TRBJ1-2 | TRBV4-3 | NA | NA | TGCGCCAGCAGCCAAGCGTCAGGGATCAGGGGCTACACCTTC | CASSQASGIRGYTF
TRBJ2-7 | TRBV11-2 | TRBD2 | NA | TGTGCCAGCAGCTTGACAGAGACTAGCGGGGACTCCTACGAGCAGTACTTC | CASSLTETSGDSYEQYF
TRBJ2-7 | TRBV6-2/TRBV6-3 | NA | NA | TGTGCCAGCAGTCTGGGGGGGACAGGTCTCGACGAGCAGTACTTC | CASSLGGTGLDEQYF
TRBJ2-1 | TRBV7-9 | TRBD2 | NA | TGTGCCAGCAGCCGATTGGCTAGCGGGGGGCTGAACAATGAGCAGTTCTTC | CASSRLASGGLNNEQFF
TRBJ1-5 | TRBV5-8 | NA | NA | TGTGCCAGCCTCTGGTCTAACTCGGGGGGGGCTATTAGCAATCAGCCCCAGCATTTT | CASLWSNSGGAISNQPQHF
TRBJ2-2 | TRBV28 | TRBD2 | NA | TGTGCCAGCTTAGCGGGCGGGGGACGCACCGGGGAGCTGTTTTTT | CASLAGGGRTGELFF
TRBJ2-1 | TRBV19 | TRBD1 | NA | TGTGCCAGTAGTATGGCAGGGGGCTTGTATGAGCAGTTCTTC | CASSMAGGLYEQFF
TRBJ2-5 | TRBV6-2/TRBV6-3 | NA | few | TGTGCCAGCAGTAACCAGGGAACTTTCCAAGAGACCCAGTACTTC | CASSNQGTFQETQYF
TRBJ2-5 | TRBV5-1 | TRBD2 | NA | TGCGCCAGCAGCTTGGGTACTAGCGGGGGATCGGAGACCCAGTACTTC | CASSLGTSGGSETQYF
TRBJ1-2 | TRBV28 | NA | NA | TGTGCCAGCACTAGGGGGGGAGACTCCTGGGGCTACACCTTC | CASTRGGDSWGYTF
TRBJ2-2 | TRBV5-6 | TRBD1 | few | TGTGCCAGCAGCGCCAGGGGGCGGAGCACCGGGGAGCTGTTTTTT | CASSARGRSTGELFF
TRBJ1-2 | TRBV28 | TRBD1 | NA | TGTGCCAGCAGTTTATACGTAAACCCGACAGGGTTCTATGGCTACACCTTC | CASSLYVNPTGFYGYTF